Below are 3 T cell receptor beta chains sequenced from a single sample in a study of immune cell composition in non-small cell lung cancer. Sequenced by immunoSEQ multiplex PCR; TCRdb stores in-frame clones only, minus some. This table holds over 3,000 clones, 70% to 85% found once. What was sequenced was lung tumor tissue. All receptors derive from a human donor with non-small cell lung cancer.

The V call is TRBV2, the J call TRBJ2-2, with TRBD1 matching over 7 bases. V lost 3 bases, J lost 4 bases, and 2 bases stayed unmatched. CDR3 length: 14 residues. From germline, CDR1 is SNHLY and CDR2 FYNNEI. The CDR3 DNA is TGTGCCAGCAGTGAGACAGGGAGCACCGGGGAGCTGTTTTTT. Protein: CASSETGSTGELFF. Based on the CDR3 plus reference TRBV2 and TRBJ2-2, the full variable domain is EPEVTQTPSHQVTQMGQEVILRCVPISNHLYFYWYRQILGQKVEFLVSFYNNEISEKSEIFDDQFSVERPDGSNFTLKIRSTKLEDSAMYFCASSETGSTGELFFGEGSRLTVL.

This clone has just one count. The CDR3 is CASSLQGAGDSPLHF. The DNA of the CDR3 is TGCGCCAGCAGCTTACAGGGGGCTGGTGATTCACCCCTCCACTTT. The chain is built from TRBV5-1 and TRBJ1-6; 9 bases are a match to TRBD1. J gave up 8 bases and V 2 bases, and 5 bases lay outside the gene matches. Looked up from germline, CDR1 is SGHRS and CDR2 is YFSETQ. The length of the CDR3 is 15 residues.

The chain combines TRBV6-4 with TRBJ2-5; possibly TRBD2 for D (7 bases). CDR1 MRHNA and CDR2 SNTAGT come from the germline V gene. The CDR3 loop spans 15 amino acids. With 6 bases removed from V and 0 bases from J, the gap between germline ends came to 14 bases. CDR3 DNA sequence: TGTGCCAGCAGGGGGGGGCAAAGATACCAAGAGACCCAGTACTTC. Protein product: CASRGGQRYQETQYF.